Listed below are T cell receptor beta chains from one sample, sequenced in a study of cytomegalovirus exposure and HLA in healthy donors. Assay: immunoSEQ multiplex PCR; the TCRdb copy retains only in-frame clones and omits some. The record lists about 53,000 clones, of which the ten most abundant hold 2.1%. Specimen: PBMCs. These receptors all stem from a woman younger than 35 in good health and CMV-seronegative. Each CDR3 is given with its conserved first and last residue. Each record gives: V gene, D gene, clone size, J gene, CDR3 DNA, CDR3 protein. The D gene is left open where the match is weak. Size tells how often a clone was seen (once, few, many) or the class of an expanded clone, and some rows leave it out.

v_call: TRBV6-6
d_call: -
clone_size: -
j_call: TRBJ1-1
cdr3_nt: TGTGCCAGTACAGTGAACACTGAAGCTTTCTTT
cdr3_aa: CASTVNTEAFF

v_call: TRBV30
d_call: TRBD1
clone_size: -
j_call: TRBJ1-6
cdr3_nt: TGTGCCTTTATGGACAGGGCCACCTATAATTCACCCCTCCACTTT
cdr3_aa: CAFMDRATYNSPLHF

v_call: TRBV27
d_call: -
clone_size: -
j_call: TRBJ2-5
cdr3_nt: TGTGCCAGCAGTTTAAGAAGGGGAGAGACCCAGTACTTC
cdr3_aa: CASSLRRGETQYF

v_call: TRBV2
d_call: -
clone_size: -
j_call: TRBJ1-5
cdr3_nt: TGTGCCAGCAGGTCAACATACAGGGATCAGCCCCAGCATTTT
cdr3_aa: CASRSTYRDQPQHF

v_call: TRBV19
d_call: TRBD2
clone_size: -
j_call: TRBJ2-6
cdr3_nt: TGTGCCAGTAGTATAAGCGGGGCCCAAACGAGCTCTGGGGCCAACGTCCTGACTTTC
cdr3_aa: CASSISGAQTSSGANVLTF

v_call: TRBV29-1
d_call: -
clone_size: -
j_call: TRBJ2-5
cdr3_nt: TGCAGCGTTGCGGCGGGGGCAGGGGAGACCCAGTACTTC
cdr3_aa: CSVAAGAGETQYF

v_call: TRBV5-6
d_call: TRBD1
clone_size: -
j_call: TRBJ2-1
cdr3_nt: TGTGCCAGCAGCCTCGACAGGGACACTGAGCAGTTCTTC
cdr3_aa: CASSLDRDTEQFF

v_call: TRBV7-9
d_call: TRBD2
clone_size: -
j_call: TRBJ2-1
cdr3_nt: TGTGCCAGCAGCTTAGGGGTGGGAGGGCACCAATGGGAGCAGTTCTTC
cdr3_aa: CASSLGVGGHQWEQFF

v_call: TRBV29-1
d_call: -
clone_size: -
j_call: TRBJ1-1
cdr3_nt: TGCAGCGTTGCAGGGGCTTGGGAAGCTTTCTTT
cdr3_aa: CSVAGAWEAFF

v_call: TRBV7-9
d_call: -
clone_size: -
j_call: TRBJ1-1
cdr3_nt: TGTGCCAGCAGCCTCATAACAGAGGAAGCTTTCTTT
cdr3_aa: CASSLITEEAFF

v_call: TRBV5-1
d_call: TRBD1
clone_size: -
j_call: TRBJ1-1
cdr3_nt: TGCGCCAGCAGCCTCACAGGGGGGAGGACTGAAGCTTTCTTT
cdr3_aa: CASSLTGGRTEAFF

v_call: TRBV5-4
d_call: TRBD1
clone_size: -
j_call: TRBJ1-2
cdr3_nt: TGTGCCAGCAGCTTGGCAGAGGGGGCCGACTATGGCTACACCTTC
cdr3_aa: CASSLAEGADYGYTF

v_call: TRBV4-1
d_call: -
clone_size: -
j_call: TRBJ1-2
cdr3_nt: TGCGCCAGCAGCCAAGATGGGGCAGGGGGCTACACCTTC
cdr3_aa: CASSQDGAGGYTF

v_call: TRBV11-3
d_call: -
clone_size: -
j_call: TRBJ2-3
cdr3_nt: TGTGCCAGCAGCTTAGAGGGCGGGGCACGGGTGGATACGCAGTATTTT
cdr3_aa: CASSLEGGARVDTQYF

v_call: TRBV5-1
d_call: TRBD2
clone_size: -
j_call: TRBJ2-7
cdr3_nt: TGCGCCAGCAGCATGACTAGCGGGAGGTACGAGCAGTACTTC
cdr3_aa: CASSMTSGRYEQYF

v_call: TRBV5-1
d_call: -
clone_size: -
j_call: TRBJ2-1
cdr3_nt: TGCGCCAGCAGCTTGGTCGCCGGGTCGTACAATGAGCAGTTCTTC
cdr3_aa: CASSLVAGSYNEQFF

v_call: TRBV5-1
d_call: TRBD1
clone_size: -
j_call: TRBJ1-1
cdr3_nt: TGCGCCAGCAGACCGACAGGGCAGAACACTGAAGCTTTCTTT
cdr3_aa: CASRPTGQNTEAFF

v_call: TRBV5-1
d_call: -
clone_size: -
j_call: TRBJ1-4
cdr3_nt: TGCGCCAGCAGCTTGGCGCAGGGTTCGCCTAATGAAAAACTGTTTTTT
cdr3_aa: CASSLAQGSPNEKLFF

v_call: TRBV2
d_call: -
clone_size: -
j_call: TRBJ1-4
cdr3_nt: TGTGCCAGCAGTGGAGGAGACAGACCCGCAACTAATGAAAAACTGTTTTTT
cdr3_aa: CASSGGDRPATNEKLFF

v_call: TRBV4-1
d_call: -
clone_size: -
j_call: TRBJ2-7
cdr3_nt: TGCGCCAGCAGCCAACCCACTAGAGGGAGTAACAACGAGCAGTACTTC
cdr3_aa: CASSQPTRGSNNEQYF

v_call: TRBV6-5
d_call: TRBD1
clone_size: -
j_call: TRBJ1-2
cdr3_nt: TGTGCCAGCAGTTCCCCGACAGGGAGCTATGGCTACACCTTC
cdr3_aa: CASSSPTGSYGYTF

v_call: TRBV25-1
d_call: TRBD1
clone_size: -
j_call: TRBJ1-2
cdr3_nt: TGTGCCAGCAGTCCCCAGGGGGGAGTCTATGGCTACACCTTC
cdr3_aa: CASSPQGGVYGYTF

v_call: TRBV28
d_call: -
clone_size: -
j_call: TRBJ1-2
cdr3_nt: TGTGCCAGCAGTTCGGGGGGCCTCGAGAAAGGCTACACCTTC
cdr3_aa: CASSSGGLEKGYTF

v_call: TRBV5-1
d_call: TRBD1
clone_size: -
j_call: TRBJ1-6
cdr3_nt: TGCGCCAGCAGCTCCTCTGGGACAGGGGCCAATTCACCCCTCCACTTT
cdr3_aa: CASSSSGTGANSPLHF

v_call: TRBV18
d_call: TRBD1
clone_size: -
j_call: TRBJ2-1
cdr3_nt: TGTGCCAGCTCACCACCGGGGACAGGGTGGAATGAGCAGTTCTTC
cdr3_aa: CASSPPGTGWNEQFF

v_call: TRBV4-2
d_call: TRBD2
clone_size: medium-sized
j_call: TRBJ2-7
cdr3_nt: TGTGCCAGCAGCCAAGATCTAGCGGGCTCCTACGAGCAGTACTTC
cdr3_aa: CASSQDLAGSYEQYF

v_call: TRBV7-2
d_call: -
clone_size: -
j_call: TRBJ2-7
cdr3_nt: TGTGCCAGCAGCTTATCGGGACAATCCTACGAGCAGTACTTC
cdr3_aa: CASSLSGQSYEQYF

v_call: TRBV27
d_call: TRBD1
clone_size: -
j_call: TRBJ1-6
cdr3_nt: TGTGCCAGCAGTTTCGACAGGGGAATTAGCTCCTATAATTCACCCCTCCACTTT
cdr3_aa: CASSFDRGISSYNSPLHF

v_call: TRBV10-3
d_call: -
clone_size: -
j_call: TRBJ2-3
cdr3_nt: TGTGCCATCAGTGAGCGACAGGTAGATACGCAGTATTTT
cdr3_aa: CAISERQVDTQYF

v_call: TRBV7-2
d_call: TRBD2
clone_size: -
j_call: TRBJ2-7
cdr3_nt: TGTGCCAGCAGCTCTCGAGCGGGGACCCCTAGCGAGCAGTACTTC
cdr3_aa: CASSSRAGTPSEQYF

v_call: TRBV14
d_call: TRBD1
clone_size: -
j_call: TRBJ1-5
cdr3_nt: TGTGCCAGCAGCCAAGACCACAGGGGAAACAATCAGCCCCAGCATTTT
cdr3_aa: CASSQDHRGNNQPQHF

v_call: TRBV28
d_call: -
clone_size: -
j_call: TRBJ1-5
cdr3_nt: TGTGCCAGCAGAACCCAGGGCGAACGGAATCAGCCCCAGCATTTT
cdr3_aa: CASRTQGERNQPQHF

v_call: TRBV6-1
d_call: TRBD2
clone_size: -
j_call: TRBJ2-7
cdr3_nt: TGTGCCAGCAGTGTATTAGCGGGGGGCCTCGCCTACGAGCAGTACTTC
cdr3_aa: CASSVLAGGLAYEQYF

v_call: TRBV2
d_call: TRBD2
clone_size: -
j_call: TRBJ2-1
cdr3_nt: TGTGCCAGCAGTGTGAGAGGGACTAACCTCTACAATGAGCAGTTCTTC
cdr3_aa: CASSVRGTNLYNEQFF

v_call: TRBV2
d_call: TRBD1
clone_size: -
j_call: TRBJ1-5
cdr3_nt: TGTGCCAGCAGTTTCCGACAGGGTAGCAATCAGCCCCAGCATTTT
cdr3_aa: CASSFRQGSNQPQHF

v_call: TRBV13
d_call: -
clone_size: -
j_call: TRBJ2-7
cdr3_nt: TGTGCCAGCAGCCTGCTAGGCTACGAGCAGTACTTC
cdr3_aa: CASSLLGYEQYF

v_call: TRBV5-1
d_call: -
clone_size: -
j_call: TRBJ1-3
cdr3_nt: TGCGCCAGCAGCTTGAACTGGCTGACTCTCAACACCATATATTTT
cdr3_aa: CASSLNWLTLNTIYF

v_call: TRBV19
d_call: -
clone_size: -
j_call: TRBJ1-2
cdr3_nt: TGTGCCAGTAGTATTCCGGGAGGGGACTATGGCTACACCTTC
cdr3_aa: CASSIPGGDYGYTF

v_call: TRBV11-2
d_call: TRBD1
clone_size: -
j_call: TRBJ1-3
cdr3_nt: TGTGCCAGCAGCTTCACAGGGGGCTTTTCTGGAAACACCATATATTTT
cdr3_aa: CASSFTGGFSGNTIYF

v_call: TRBV28
d_call: TRBD1
clone_size: -
j_call: TRBJ2-7
cdr3_nt: TGTGCCAGCAGCCCGGGACAGAGATTCTACGAGCAGTACTTC
cdr3_aa: CASSPGQRFYEQYF

v_call: TRBV7-2
d_call: TRBD1
clone_size: -
j_call: TRBJ2-5
cdr3_nt: TGTGCCAGCAGTAAGACAGGGTACCAAGAGACCCAGTACTTC
cdr3_aa: CASSKTGYQETQYF

v_call: TRBV6-1
d_call: -
clone_size: -
j_call: TRBJ2-1
cdr3_nt: TGTGCCGCAACCCCCCGGCGGGGTGACAATGAGCAGTTCTTC
cdr3_aa: CAATPRRGDNEQFF

v_call: TRBV29-1
d_call: TRBD2
clone_size: -
j_call: TRBJ2-1
cdr3_nt: TGCAGCGTTGAAGATCCCACTAGCGGGACGTACAATGAGCAGTTCTTC
cdr3_aa: CSVEDPTSGTYNEQFF

v_call: TRBV25-1
d_call: TRBD2
clone_size: -
j_call: TRBJ2-3
cdr3_nt: TGTGCCAGCAGTGAACCTAGCGGGAGGGCGGGTACAGATACGCAGTATTTT
cdr3_aa: CASSEPSGRAGTDTQYF

v_call: TRBV27
d_call: TRBD1
clone_size: -
j_call: TRBJ1-2
cdr3_nt: TGTGCCAGCAGTTCCCATCTACGTGACAGGGGATATGGCTACACCTTC
cdr3_aa: CASSSHLRDRGYGYTF

v_call: TRBV19
d_call: -
clone_size: -
j_call: TRBJ2-1
cdr3_nt: TGTGCCAGTAGTATAGATCTGGAAGAGGGTGGAGGGTCCTACAATGAGCAGTTCTTC
cdr3_aa: CASSIDLEEGGGSYNEQFF

v_call: TRBV30
d_call: TRBD2
clone_size: -
j_call: TRBJ2-1
cdr3_nt: TGTGCCTGGAGTATACCGGGACTAGCTAAGGATGAGCAGTTCTTC
cdr3_aa: CAWSIPGLAKDEQFF

v_call: TRBV30
d_call: TRBD1
clone_size: -
j_call: TRBJ2-7
cdr3_nt: TGTGCCTGGACCTGTAACGTGACAGGGTACTCCTACGAGCAGTACTTC
cdr3_aa: CAWTCNVTGYSYEQYF

v_call: TRBV7-9
d_call: TRBD1
clone_size: -
j_call: TRBJ2-6
cdr3_nt: TGTGCCAGCAGCTTTCCGACCGGGACAGATTCCTCTGGGGCCAACGTCCTGACTTTC
cdr3_aa: CASSFPTGTDSSGANVLTF

v_call: TRBV30
d_call: -
clone_size: -
j_call: TRBJ1-5
cdr3_nt: TGTGCCTGGAGTACAGGGACCAATCAGCCCCAGCATTTT
cdr3_aa: CAWSTGTNQPQHF